This T cell receptor (beta chain) was sequenced in a study of cytomegalovirus exposure and HLA in healthy donors (dated by TCRdb to 2016 to 2017). A note on the overall study: In an earlier analysis of approximately 500 of the donors, under 300 Gb of sequence data and 120 million or so unique TCR beta sequences from about 180 million T cells were reported. Alongside the repertoire data, information on donor age, sex, ethnicity and CMV serostatus was compiled. Rather than using new phenotypic data, the later analysis identified candidate immune exposures from TCR beta sequences and from how often those sequences occurred across donors. The aim of the study was to test whether cataloging public T cell receptors could identify signatures of past pathogen exposure. Among the approximately 400 genotyped donors, about 83% belonged to the genetic ancestry cluster associated with self-reported Caucasian donors. Because of strong linkage in the cohort, roughly five DR-DQ haplotypes were treated as single units for association and clustering. A separate validation cohort of roughly 110 different subjects was used in addition to the approximately 610-subject first cohort. All discovery cohort repertoires had been generated using a single sequencing platform. An earlier analysis of nearly 600 of the donors applied high-throughput TCR beta sequencing to assess whether each TCR beta V gene segment acted as functional or pseudogenic. To predict cytomegalovirus infection status, the study brought together high-throughput TCR immunosequencing, statistical association of individual TCRs with disease status, and machine learning. A later analysis re-analyzed previously published TCR beta repertoires from about 730 donors and added high-resolution HLA genotyping to study TCR occurrence patterns. Roughly 310 gigabases of sequencing data and tens of millions of unique TCR sequences were included in an early release covering 500 to 750 HLA-typed donors. Using immunosequencing, the study profiled T cell repertoires from 500 to 800 subjects and related those repertoires to cytomegalovirus serostatus. A later genetic analysis used genome-wide SNP genotypes for about three fifths of the 666 donors, treating that subset as a discovery cohort. The number of donors typed differed by locus, with 629-630 for A, B, C, DRB1 and DQB1, around 520 for DQA1, under 610 for DPA1, and some 450 for DPB1. Class I and class II HLA loci were covered by the typing at four-digit resolution. On average, around 240,000 unique TCR beta nucleotide sequences were sequenced per donor among several hundred genotyped donors of the cohort, with around 19% of those sequences being non-productive.

On this clone: The antigen it recognizes is unknown.

The CDR3 covers 15 residues, taking in both the cysteine and the phenylalanine. The read is trimmed to its CDR3 DNA, 45 bases read in frame from base 1. Deletion took 3 bases off V and 3 bases off J, with a span of 15 bases between the germline ends. CDR1 is given as MNHEY and CDR2 as SVGAGI, both from the germline V gene. Findings and caveats that apply to the study as a whole: In an earlier analysis of 500 to 650 of the donors, most TCR beta V segments appeared in productive rearrangements about 90% or about 30% of the time, broadly matching IMGT annotations. A later analysis found that HLA-associated TCR beta chains were more clonally expanded and had lower generation probabilities than equally common non-associated chains. According to a later analysis, most CMV-associated TCR beta chains appeared to be HLA-restricted, and the HLA associations seemed to be driven largely by CMV exposure. The authors suggested that the approach could potentially be extended to other disease states and immunological phenotypes. Compared with the approximately 700-donor mean, donors in an Asian-associated ancestry cluster had fewer N-insertions in productive TCRs, according to a later genetic analysis. A group of highly shared sequence variants was considered likely to be a technical artifact of the sequencing pipeline. Sequencing depth was assumed to be roughly uniform across donors in the presence/absence analyses, though that assumption may not hold. In vitro tests confirmed that three of the cytomegalovirus-associated TCR beta chains recognize cytomegalovirus antigens. The cohort was sequenced for TCR beta chains only, and without alpha or paired-chain data the features that could be detected were limited. At a false discovery rate of 0.05, a later analysis linked 15,000 to 20,000 TCR beta sequences to specific HLA alleles. A total of some 180 TCR beta chains were listed by the study as associated with cytomegalovirus. Some IMGT-functional V segments, including TRBV6-2 and TRBV6-3, could not be told apart with the 87-base-pair reads, so those segments were excluded. Strong co-occurrence of HLA alleles, especially DR and DQ, made assigning TCR associations to individual alleles difficult. Cytomegalovirus status was reported to be diagnosed by the classifier with high specificity and sensitivity in both the original and validation cohorts. HLA typing was unavailable for some donors at each locus, so association tests used only the typed subset. According to a later analysis, TCR association rates differed among HLA loci, with DRB1 alleles showing the most associated TCRs and HLA-C alleles showing the fewest. A further reported finding was that TCR beta sequences accurately predicted the HLA-A and HLA-B alleles for most subjects in the first cohort. The earlier analysis of about 600 of the donors excluded approximately 17 rarely observed V segments, including chromosome 9 orphons, because counts were too low. The only immune exposure information available for the cohort was CMV serostatus. Linkage disequilibrium might explain the correlated functional status among segregating V segments, but an unknown experimental factor could not be excluded. Most TCR sequences were observed very rarely across donors, whereas some public TCRs were present in many individuals. An association between a missense DCLRE1C variant and V-gene and J-gene trimming of TCR beta chains was found in a later genetic analysis and replicated in an independent cohort. According to a later analysis, parvovirus B19, influenza, CMV and Epstein-Barr virus appeared linked to several top co-occurrence clusters.

The cohort comprised some 680 healthy bone marrow donors. At the time of sampling, every cohort member was nominally healthy, though immune exposures that went unrecorded were likely present. The donor tested CMV seronegative, placing the donor among the roughly 400 seronegative members of the cohort. Every donor gave a peripheral blood sample, and the peripheral blood mononuclear cells from that sample were used for TCR beta sequencing. The Qiagen DNeasy Blood Extraction Kit was used to extract genomic DNA from the blood cell samples. Receptor libraries were prepared by the immunoSEQ multiplex PCR assay. The multiplex PCR relied on a mix of 60 forward primers for TCR Vbeta segments and 13 reverse primers for TCR Jbeta segments. Amplification of the CDR3 region of rearranged TCR beta genes was performed with a multiplex PCR assay on genomic DNA. On the Illumina HiSeq System, the amplified TCR beta libraries were sequenced as 87-base-pair reads. Per the original workflow: In a later analysis, about 80 million unique TCR beta chains were counted across the roughly 610 repertoires, and approximately 11 million of these chains were shared by at least two donors. Raw reads were error-corrected and collapsed into unique sequences by a nearest-neighbor algorithm in which closely related sequences were merged to remove PCR and sequencing errors. V, D and J gene segments were assigned by aligning CDR3 sequences to IMGT reference sequences. Each retained sequence needed at least a six-nucleotide match to both a V gene segment and a J gene segment. A rearrangement was called productive if the CDR3 had no stop codons and remained in frame with V and J, and every other rearrangement was called non-productive. CDR3 was defined by IMGT convention, running from the second conserved V-encoded cysteine to the conserved J-encoded phenylalanine. The earlier analysis of some 550 of the donors excluded any sequence lacking an unambiguous match to a single V gene segment. An earlier analysis of some 610 of the donors called V segments functional above 56.7% productive rearrangements and segregating when the between-donor standard deviation exceeded 5%. To diagnose cytomegalovirus status from the catalog of TCR beta chain sequences, a statistical classification framework was built. In a later analysis, V and J genes were assigned by comparing TCR nucleotide sequences against IMGT/GENE-DB human TR gene sequences. Using the TCRdist pipeline, a later analysis assigned CDR3 sequences along with most-parsimonious VDJ recombination scenarios. In a later analysis, every TCR beta chain was defined by the combination of its CDR3 amino acid sequence and its V-gene family, and reads without a unique V-gene family were dropped. In a later analysis, nearly 600 highly shared, low-generation-probability nucleotide sequences were removed to address suspected cross-contamination and a sequencing artifact. In a later analysis, a clonal expansion index was calculated for each public chain from normalized within-repertoire ranks of inferred template counts. Generation probabilities in a later analysis came from a VDJ recombination model fitted to out-of-frame rearrangements, and those results were checked against IGoR. In a later analysis, hypergeometric tests were used to score TCR-TCR, TCR-HLA and TCR-CMV co-occurrence, with a repertoire-size bias correction applied to TCR pairs. False discovery rates were estimated in a later analysis by permuting HLA or CMV assignments 20 times. In a later analysis, co-occurring TCRs were grouped using DBSCAN, with TCRdist sequence similarity added in when clustering inside HLA-allele-positive subsets. Repertoires with fewer than 30,000 or more than 120,000 public chains, plus five repertoires with anomalous nucleotide sharing, were excluded from co-occurrence clustering. TCRdb holds this immuneACCESS table with in-frame rearrangements only. Some clones are missing; in checked studies, unresolved V genes explain under half, and the rest has no known cause. V, J and clone size reflect that table, while D and trimming were determined from the DNA. The sample table gives around 100,000 clones. The ten largest clonotypes hold 0.55% to 0.6% of the sample.

The specimen was PBMCs. This receptor was identified in a man between 45 and 60 years old in good health and CMV-seronegative. Recombination connected TRBV6-5 to TRBJ2-7; TRBD1 is a possible D gene, resting on 5 matching bases. In nucleotides, the sequence is TGTGCCAGCAGTTATGGAAGGGGTTCAAGCTACGAGCAGTACTTC. It translates as CASSYGRGSSYEQYF.